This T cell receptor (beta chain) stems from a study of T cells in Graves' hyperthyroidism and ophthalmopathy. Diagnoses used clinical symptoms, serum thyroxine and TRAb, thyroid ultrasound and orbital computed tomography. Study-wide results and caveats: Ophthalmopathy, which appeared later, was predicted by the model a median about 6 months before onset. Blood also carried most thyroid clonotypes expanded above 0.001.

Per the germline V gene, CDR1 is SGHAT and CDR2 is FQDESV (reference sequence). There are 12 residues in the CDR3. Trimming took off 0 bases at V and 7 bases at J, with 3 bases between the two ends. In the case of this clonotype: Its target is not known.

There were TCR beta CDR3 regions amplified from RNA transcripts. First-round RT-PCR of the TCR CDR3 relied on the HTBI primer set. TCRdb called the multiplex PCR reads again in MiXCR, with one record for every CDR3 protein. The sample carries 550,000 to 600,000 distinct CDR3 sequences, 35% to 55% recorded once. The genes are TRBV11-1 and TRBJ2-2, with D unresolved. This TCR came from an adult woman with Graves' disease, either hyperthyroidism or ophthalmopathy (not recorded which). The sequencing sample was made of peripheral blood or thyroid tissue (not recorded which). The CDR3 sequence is CASSLAIGELFF. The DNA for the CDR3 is TGTGCCAGCAGCTTAGCTATCGGGGAGCTGTTTTTT.